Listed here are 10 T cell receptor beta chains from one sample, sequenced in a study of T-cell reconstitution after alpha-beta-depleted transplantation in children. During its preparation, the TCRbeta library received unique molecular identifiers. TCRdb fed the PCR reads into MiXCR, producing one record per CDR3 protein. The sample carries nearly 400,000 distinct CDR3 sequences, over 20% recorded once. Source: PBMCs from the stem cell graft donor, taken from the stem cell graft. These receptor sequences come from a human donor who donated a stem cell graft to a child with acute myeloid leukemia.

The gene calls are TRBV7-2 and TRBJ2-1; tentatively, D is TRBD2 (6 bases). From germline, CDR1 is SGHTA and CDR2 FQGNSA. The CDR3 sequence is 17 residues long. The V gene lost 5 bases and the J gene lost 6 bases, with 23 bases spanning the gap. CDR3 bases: TGTGCCAGCAGCCCCCGGCCACTAGCTGCTAGGGGCAATGAGCAGTTCTTC. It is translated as CASSPRPLAARGNEQFF.

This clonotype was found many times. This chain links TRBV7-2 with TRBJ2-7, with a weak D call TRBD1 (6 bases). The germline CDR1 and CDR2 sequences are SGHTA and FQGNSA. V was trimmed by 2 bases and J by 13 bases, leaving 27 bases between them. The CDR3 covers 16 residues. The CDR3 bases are TGTGCCAGCAGCTTATATGATACACAAAATAGCCGGGACATTTACTTC. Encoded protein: CASSLYDTQNSRDIYF.

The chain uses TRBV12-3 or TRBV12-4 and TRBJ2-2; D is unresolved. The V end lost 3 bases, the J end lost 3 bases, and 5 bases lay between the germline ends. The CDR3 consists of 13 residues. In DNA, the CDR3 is TGTGCCAGCAGTTTTTTAGACACCGGGGAGCTGTTTTTT. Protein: CASSFLDTGELFF.

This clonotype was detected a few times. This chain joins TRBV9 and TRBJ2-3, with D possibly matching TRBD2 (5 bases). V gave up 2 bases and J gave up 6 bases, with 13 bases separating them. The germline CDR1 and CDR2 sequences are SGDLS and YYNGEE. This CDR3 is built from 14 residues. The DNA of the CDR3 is TGTGCCAGCAGCGTTGGGGAAAGAGGGGATACGCAGTATTTT. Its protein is CASSVGERGDTQYF.

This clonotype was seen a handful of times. CDR3 sequence reads: CSVKAGVNTGELFF. CDR3 sequence (DNA): TGCAGCGTTAAGGCGGGGGTTAACACCGGGGAGCTGTTTTTT. V is TRBV29-1 and J is TRBJ2-2, with 7 bases matching TRBD2. The length of the CDR3 is 14 residues. The ends lost 5 bases at V and 2 bases at J; junction bases unmatched: 5. Germline lookup yields CDR1 SQVTM and CDR2 ANQGSEA.

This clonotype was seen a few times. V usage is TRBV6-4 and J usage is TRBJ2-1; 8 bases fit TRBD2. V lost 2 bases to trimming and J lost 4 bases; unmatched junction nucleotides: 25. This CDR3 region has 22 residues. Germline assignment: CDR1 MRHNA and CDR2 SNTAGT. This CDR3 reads CASSDQHPLSQETSGQYNEQFF. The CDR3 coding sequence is TGTGCCAGCAGTGACCAACACCCGCTCTCCCAAGAAACTAGCGGACAATACAATGAGCAGTTCTTC.

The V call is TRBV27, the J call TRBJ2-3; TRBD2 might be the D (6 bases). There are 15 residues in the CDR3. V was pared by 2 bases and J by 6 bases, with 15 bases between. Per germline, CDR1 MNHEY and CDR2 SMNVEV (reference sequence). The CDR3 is CASSLEPAGGDTQYF. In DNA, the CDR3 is TGTGCCAGCAGTTTAGAACCCGCCGGAGGGGATACGCAGTATTTT.

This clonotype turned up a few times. CDR3 region: CASSFRQGASTDTQYF. CDR3 DNA: TGTGCCAGCAGCTTTCGACAGGGGGCCAGCACAGATACGCAGTATTTT. The chain uses TRBV7-6 and TRBJ2-3, with TRBD1 matching 10 bases. The CDR3 has 16 amino acids. Trimming took 3 bases from V and 0 from J; bases not matched to a gene: 3. Germline CDR1 and CDR2: SGHVS and FNYEAQ.

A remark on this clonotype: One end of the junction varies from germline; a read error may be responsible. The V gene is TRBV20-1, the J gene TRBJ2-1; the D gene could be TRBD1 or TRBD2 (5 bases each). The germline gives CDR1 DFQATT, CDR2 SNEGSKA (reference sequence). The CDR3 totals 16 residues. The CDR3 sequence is CCARDLSGTAYNEQFF. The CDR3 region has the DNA TGCTGTGCTAGAGATCTCTCGGGGACGGCCTACAATGAGCAGTTCTTC.

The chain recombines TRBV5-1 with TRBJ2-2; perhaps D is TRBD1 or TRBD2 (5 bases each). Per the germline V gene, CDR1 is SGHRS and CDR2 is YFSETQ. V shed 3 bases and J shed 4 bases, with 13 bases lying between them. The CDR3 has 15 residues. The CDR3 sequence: CASSSTGTPTGELFF. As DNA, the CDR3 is TGCGCCAGCAGCTCAACCGGGACCCCCACCGGGGAGCTGTTTTTT.